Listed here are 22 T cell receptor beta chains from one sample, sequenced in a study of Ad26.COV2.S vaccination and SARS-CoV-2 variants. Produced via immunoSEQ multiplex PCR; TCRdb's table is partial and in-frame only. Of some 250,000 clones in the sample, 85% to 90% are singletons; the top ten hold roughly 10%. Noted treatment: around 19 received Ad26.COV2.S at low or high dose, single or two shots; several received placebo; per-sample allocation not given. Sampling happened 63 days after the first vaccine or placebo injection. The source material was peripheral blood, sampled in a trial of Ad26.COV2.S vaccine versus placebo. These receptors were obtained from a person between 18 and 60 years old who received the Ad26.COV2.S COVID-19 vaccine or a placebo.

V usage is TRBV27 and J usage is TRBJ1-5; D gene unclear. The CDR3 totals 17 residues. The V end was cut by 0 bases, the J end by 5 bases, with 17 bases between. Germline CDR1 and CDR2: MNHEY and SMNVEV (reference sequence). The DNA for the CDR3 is TGTGCCAGCAGTTTATCGATGGGCAAGTCATATCATCAGCCCCAGCATTTT. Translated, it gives CASSLSMGKSYHQPQHF.

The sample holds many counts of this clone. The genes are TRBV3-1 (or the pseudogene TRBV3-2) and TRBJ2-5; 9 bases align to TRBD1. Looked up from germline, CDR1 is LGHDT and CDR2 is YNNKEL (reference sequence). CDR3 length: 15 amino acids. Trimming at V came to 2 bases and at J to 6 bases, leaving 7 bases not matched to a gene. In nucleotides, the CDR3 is TGTGCCAGCAGCCAAATCGAGGACAGGGGACAGACCCAGTACTTC. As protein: CASSQIEDRGQTQYF.

The CDR3 nucleotides are TGTGCCAGCAGTTACTCGAGGCGTGTGGTGGGGGGGCCCCACGAGCAGTACTTC. It specifies CASSYSRRVVGGPHEQYF. The chain joins TRBV6-2 or TRBV6-3 to TRBJ2-7; D is possibly TRBD2 (7 bases). Germline V lookup: CDR1 MNHEY, CDR2 SVGEGT. The CDR3 extends over 18 amino acids. Trimming stripped 0 bases from V and 5 bases from J, with 23 bases between.

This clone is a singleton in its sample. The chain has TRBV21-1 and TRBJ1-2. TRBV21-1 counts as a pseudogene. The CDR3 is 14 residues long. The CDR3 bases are TGTGCCAGCAGCAGCAGAGCTGTTAACTATGGCTACACCTTC. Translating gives CASSSRAVNYGYTF.

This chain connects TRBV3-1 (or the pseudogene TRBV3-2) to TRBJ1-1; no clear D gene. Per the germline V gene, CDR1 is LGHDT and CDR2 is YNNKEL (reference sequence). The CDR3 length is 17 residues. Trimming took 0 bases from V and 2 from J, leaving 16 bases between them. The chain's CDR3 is CASSQDLAVPLNTEAFF. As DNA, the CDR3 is TGTGCCAGCAGCCAAGATCTCGCTGTCCCCCTAAACACTGAAGCTTTCTTT.

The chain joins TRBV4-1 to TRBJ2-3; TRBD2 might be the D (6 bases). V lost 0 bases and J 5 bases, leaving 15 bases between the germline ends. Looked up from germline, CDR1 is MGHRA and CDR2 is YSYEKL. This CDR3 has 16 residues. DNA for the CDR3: TGCGCCAGCAGCCAAGATGGTGCGGGGTTTGGAGATACGCAGTATTTT. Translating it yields CASSQDGAGFGDTQYF.

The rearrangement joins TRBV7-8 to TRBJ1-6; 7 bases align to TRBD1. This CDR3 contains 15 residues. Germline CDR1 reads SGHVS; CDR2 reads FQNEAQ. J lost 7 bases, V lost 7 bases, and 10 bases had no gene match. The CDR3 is CASMTGRLGNSPLHF. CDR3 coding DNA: TGTGCCAGCATGACAGGGAGGCTTGGAAATTCACCCCTCCACTTT.

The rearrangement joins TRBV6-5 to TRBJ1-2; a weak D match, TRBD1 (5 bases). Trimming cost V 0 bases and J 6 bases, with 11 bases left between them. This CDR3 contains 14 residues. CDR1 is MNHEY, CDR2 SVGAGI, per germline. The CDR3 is CASSYSGLGDGYTF. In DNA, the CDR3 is TGTGCCAGCAGTTACTCCGGCTTGGGGGATGGCTACACCTTC.

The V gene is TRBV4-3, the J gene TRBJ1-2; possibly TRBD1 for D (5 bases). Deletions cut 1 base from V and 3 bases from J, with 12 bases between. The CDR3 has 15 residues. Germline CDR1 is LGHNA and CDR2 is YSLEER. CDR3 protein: CASSQGGRAHYGYTF. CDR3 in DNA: TGCGCCAGCAGCCAAGGTGGCAGGGCTCACTATGGCTACACCTTC.

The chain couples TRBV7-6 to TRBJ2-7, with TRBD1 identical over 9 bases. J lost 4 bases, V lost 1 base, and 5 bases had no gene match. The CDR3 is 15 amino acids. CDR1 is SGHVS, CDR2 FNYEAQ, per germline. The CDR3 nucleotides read TGTGCCAGCAGCTTAGAAGGACAGGGGCATTACGAGCAGTACTTC. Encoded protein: CASSLEGQGHYEQYF.

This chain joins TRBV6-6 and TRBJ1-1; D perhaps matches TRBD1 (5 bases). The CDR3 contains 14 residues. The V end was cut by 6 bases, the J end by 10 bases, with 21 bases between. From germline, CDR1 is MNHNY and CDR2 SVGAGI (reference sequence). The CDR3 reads CASRPKAQGFGAFF. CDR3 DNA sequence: TGTGCCAGCAGGCCTAAGGCTCAGGGTTTTGGAGCTTTCTTT.

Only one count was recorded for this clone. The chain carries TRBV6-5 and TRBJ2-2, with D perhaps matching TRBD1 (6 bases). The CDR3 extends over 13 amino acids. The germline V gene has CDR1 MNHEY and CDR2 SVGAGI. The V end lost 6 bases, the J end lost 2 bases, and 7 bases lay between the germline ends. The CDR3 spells CASRQGNTGELFF. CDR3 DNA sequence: TGTGCCAGCAGACAGGGTAACACCGGGGAGCTGTTTTTT.

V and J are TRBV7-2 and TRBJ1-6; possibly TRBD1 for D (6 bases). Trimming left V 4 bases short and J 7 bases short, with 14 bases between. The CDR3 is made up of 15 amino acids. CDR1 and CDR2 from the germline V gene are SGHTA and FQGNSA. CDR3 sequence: CASSYRGQGNSPLHF. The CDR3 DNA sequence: TGTGCCAGCAGCTACCGGGGGCAAGGAAATTCACCCCTCCACTTT.

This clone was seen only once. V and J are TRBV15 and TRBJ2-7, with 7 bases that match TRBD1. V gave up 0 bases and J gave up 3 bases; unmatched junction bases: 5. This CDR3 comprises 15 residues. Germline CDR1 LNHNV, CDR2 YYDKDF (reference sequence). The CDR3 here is CATSRDFDRVYEQYF. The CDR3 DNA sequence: TGTGCCACCAGCAGAGATTTCGACAGGGTCTACGAGCAGTACTTC. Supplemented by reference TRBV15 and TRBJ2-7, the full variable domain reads DAMVIQNPRYQVTQFGKPVTLSCSQTLNHNVMYWYQQKSSQAPKLLFHYYDKDFNNEADTPDNFQSRRPNTSFCFLDIRSPGLGDTAMYLCATSRDFDRVYEQYFGPGTRLTVT.

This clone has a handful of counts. The CDR3 sequence is CASSGGLSGGMTDTQYF. The CDR3 nucleotides are TGTGCCAGCAGCGGAGGCCTAAGCGGGGGAATGACAGATACGCAGTATTTT. The chain has TRBV9 and TRBJ2-3; 8 bases fit TRBD2. Losses at the gene ends were 3 bases for V and 3 bases for J; bases not matched to a gene: 12. The CDR3 runs 17 residues. Germline values: CDR1 SGDLS, CDR2 YYNGEE. The variable domain in full, completed from reference TRBV9 and TRBJ2-3, reads DSGVTQTPKHLITATGQRVTLRCSPRSGDLSVYWYQQSLDQGLQFLIQYYNGEERAKGNILERFSAQQFPDLHSELNLSSLELGDSALYFCASSGGLSGGMTDTQYFGPGTRLTVL.

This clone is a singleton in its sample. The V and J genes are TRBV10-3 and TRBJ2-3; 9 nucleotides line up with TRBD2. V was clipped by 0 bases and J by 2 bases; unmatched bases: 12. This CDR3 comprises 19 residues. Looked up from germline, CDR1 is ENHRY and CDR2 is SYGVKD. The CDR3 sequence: CAISESTREAGGPTDTQYF. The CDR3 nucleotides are TGTGCCATCAGTGAGTCGACTCGGGAAGCGGGGGGTCCCACAGATACGCAGTATTTT.

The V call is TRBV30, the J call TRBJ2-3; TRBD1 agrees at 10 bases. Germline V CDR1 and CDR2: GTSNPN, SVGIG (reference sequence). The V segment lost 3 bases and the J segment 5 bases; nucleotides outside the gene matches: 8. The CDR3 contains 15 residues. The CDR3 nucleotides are TGTGCCTGGAGCCCGGGACAGGGGAAGGTAGATACGCAGTATTTT. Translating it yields CAWSPGQGKVDTQYF.

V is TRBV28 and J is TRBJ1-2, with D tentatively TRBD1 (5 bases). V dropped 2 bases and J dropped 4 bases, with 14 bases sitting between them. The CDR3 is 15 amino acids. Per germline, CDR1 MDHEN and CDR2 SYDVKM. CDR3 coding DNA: TGTGCCAGCAGTTTAGGGGGGGGTGTCCGCTATGGCTACACCTTC. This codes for CASSLGGGVRYGYTF.

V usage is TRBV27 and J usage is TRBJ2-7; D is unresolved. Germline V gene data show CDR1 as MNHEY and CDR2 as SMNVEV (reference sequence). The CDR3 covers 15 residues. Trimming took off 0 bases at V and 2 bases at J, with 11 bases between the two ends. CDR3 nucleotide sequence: TGTGCCAGCAGTTTATCGTGGGTCTCCACCTACGAGCAGTACTTC. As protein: CASSLSWVSTYEQYF.

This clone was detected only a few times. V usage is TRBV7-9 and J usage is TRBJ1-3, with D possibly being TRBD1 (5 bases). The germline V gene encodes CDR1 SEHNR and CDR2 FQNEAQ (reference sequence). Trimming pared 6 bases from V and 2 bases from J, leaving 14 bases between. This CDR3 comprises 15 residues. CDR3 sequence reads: CASRPRLGPGNTIYF. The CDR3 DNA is TGTGCCAGCAGACCCCGATTGGGGCCTGGAAACACCATATATTTT. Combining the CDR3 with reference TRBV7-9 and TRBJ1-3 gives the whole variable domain DTGVSQNPRHKITKRGQNVTFRCDPISEHNRLYWYRQTLGQGPEFLTYFQNEAQLEKSRLLSDRFSAERPKGSFSTLEIQRTEQGDSAMYLCASRPRLGPGNTIYFGEGSWLTVV.

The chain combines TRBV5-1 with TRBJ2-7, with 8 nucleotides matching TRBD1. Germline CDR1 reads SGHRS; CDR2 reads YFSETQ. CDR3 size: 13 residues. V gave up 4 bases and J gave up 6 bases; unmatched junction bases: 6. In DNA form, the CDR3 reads TGCGCCAGCAGCGTGACAGGGGCCCGCGAGCAGTACTTC. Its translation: CASSVTGAREQYF.

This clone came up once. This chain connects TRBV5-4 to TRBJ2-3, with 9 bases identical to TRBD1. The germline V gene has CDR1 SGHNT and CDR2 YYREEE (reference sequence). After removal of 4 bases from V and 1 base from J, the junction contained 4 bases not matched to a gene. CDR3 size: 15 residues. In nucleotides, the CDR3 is TGTGCCAGCAGCGGACGGGACAGGGGCACAGATACGCAGTATTTT. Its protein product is CASSGRDRGTDTQYF.